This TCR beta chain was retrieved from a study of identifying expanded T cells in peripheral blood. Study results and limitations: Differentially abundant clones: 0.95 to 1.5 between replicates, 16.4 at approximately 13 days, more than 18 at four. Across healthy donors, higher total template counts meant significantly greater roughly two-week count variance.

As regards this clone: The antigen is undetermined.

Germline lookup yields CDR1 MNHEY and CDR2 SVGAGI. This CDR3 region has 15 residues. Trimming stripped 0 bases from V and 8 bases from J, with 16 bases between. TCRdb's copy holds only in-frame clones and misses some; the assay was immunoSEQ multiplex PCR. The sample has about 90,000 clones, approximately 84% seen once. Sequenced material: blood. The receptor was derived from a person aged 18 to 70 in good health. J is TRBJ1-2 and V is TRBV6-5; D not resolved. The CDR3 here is CASSYSGLTGSGYTF. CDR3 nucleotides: TGTGCCAGCAGTTACTCGGGGTTGACGGGGTCCGGCTACACCTTC.